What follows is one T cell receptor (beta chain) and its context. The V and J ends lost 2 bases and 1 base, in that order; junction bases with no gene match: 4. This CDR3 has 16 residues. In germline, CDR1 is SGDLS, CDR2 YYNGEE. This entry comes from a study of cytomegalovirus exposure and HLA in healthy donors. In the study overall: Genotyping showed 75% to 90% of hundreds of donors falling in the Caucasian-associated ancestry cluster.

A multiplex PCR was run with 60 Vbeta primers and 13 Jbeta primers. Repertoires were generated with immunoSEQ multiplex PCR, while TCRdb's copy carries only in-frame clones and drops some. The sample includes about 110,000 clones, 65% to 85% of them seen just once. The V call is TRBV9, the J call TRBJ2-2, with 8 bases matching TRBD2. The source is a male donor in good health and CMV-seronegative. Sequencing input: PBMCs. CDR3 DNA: TGTGCCAGCAGCGTCGTAGCGGGGATGAACACCGGGGAGCTGTTTTTT. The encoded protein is CASSVVAGMNTGELFF.